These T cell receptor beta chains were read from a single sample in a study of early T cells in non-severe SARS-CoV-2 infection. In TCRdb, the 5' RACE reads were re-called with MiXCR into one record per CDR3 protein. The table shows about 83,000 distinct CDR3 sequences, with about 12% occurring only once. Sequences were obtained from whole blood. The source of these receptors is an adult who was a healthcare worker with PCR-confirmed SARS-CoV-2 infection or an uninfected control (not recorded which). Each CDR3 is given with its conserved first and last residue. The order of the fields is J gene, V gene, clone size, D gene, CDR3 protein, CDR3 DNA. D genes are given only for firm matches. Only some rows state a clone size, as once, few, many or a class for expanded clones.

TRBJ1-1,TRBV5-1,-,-,CASRVEGTEAFF,TGCGCCAGCAGGGTGGAGGGCACTGAAGCTTTCTTT
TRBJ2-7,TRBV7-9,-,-,CASSLETGSEQYF,TGTGCCAGCAGCTTAGAAACAGGGTCGGAGCAGTACTTC
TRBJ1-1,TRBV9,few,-,CASSVTLYTEAFF,TGTGCCAGCAGCGTAACCCTTTACACTGAAGCTTTCTTT
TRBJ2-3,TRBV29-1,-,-,CSVEDDRGTDTQYF,TGCAGCGTTGAAGATGATAGGGGCACAGATACGCAGTATTTT
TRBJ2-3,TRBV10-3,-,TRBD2,CAISAPPGAGDGSDTQYF,TGTGCCATCAGTGCCCCCCCCGGGGCGGGAGACGGTTCAGATACGCAGTATTTT
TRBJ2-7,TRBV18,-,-,CASSAFAGDEQYF,TGTGCCAGCTCAGCTTTCGCCGGGGACGAGCAGTACTTC
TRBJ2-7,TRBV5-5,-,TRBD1,CASRRTGTANSYEQYF,TGTGCCAGCAGGCGTACCGGGACAGCGAACTCCTACGAGCAGTACTTC
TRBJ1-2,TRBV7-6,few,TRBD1,CASSLDRGYGYTF,TGTGCCAGCAGCTTGGACAGGGGCTATGGCTACACCTTC
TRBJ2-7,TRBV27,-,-,CASSLGLPYEQYF,TGTGCCAGCAGTCTCGGACTCCCATACGAGCAGTACTTC
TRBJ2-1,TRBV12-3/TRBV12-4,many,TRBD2,CASSPLLSSGLNEQFF,TGTGCCAGCAGCCCTCTTTTATCTAGCGGGCTGAATGAGCAGTTCTTC
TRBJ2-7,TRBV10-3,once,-,CVTKGGYEQYF,TGTGTCACCAAAGGGGGCTACGAGCAGTACTTC
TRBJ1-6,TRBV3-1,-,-,CASSQGSGADSPLHF,TGTGCCAGCAGCCAAGGGAGCGGGGCTGATTCACCCCTCCACTTT
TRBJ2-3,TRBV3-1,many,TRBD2,CASSQGVAGGPTDTQYF,TGTGCCAGCAGCCAAGGAGTGGCGGGAGGGCCCACAGATACGCAGTATTTT
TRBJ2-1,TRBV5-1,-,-,CASSLDGNRNNEQFF,TGCGCCAGCAGCTTGGACGGAAACCGGAACAATGAGCAGTTCTTC
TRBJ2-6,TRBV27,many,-,CASRNTGTGANVLTF,TGTGCCAGCAGGAATACAGGGACTGGGGCCAACGTCCTGACTTTC
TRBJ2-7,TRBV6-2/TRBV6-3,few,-,CASSYVRPGVYEQYF,TGTGCCAGCAGTTACGTACGACCGGGGGTCTACGAGCAGTACTTC
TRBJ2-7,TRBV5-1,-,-,CASSLDGGYEQYF,TGCGCCAGCAGCTTGGACGGCGGCTACGAGCAGTACTTC
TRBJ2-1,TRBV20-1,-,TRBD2,CSAPSGRYLLEQFF,TGCAGTGCGCCTAGCGGGAGATATTTGCTTGAGCAGTTCTTC
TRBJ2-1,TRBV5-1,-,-,CASSLDEVWEFF,TGCGCCAGCAGCTTGGATGAGGTTTGGGAGTTCTTC
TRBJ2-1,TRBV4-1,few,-,CASSRFSGPSSYNEQFF,TGCGCCAGCAGTCGATTTAGCGGTCCCAGCTCCTACAATGAGCAGTTCTTC
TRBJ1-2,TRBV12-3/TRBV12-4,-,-,CASSIGTGLGTF,TGTGCCAGCAGCATTGGGACGGGGCTCGGCACCTTC
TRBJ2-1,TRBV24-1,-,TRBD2,CATSDRSGLDEQFF,TGTGCCACCAGTGATCGATCGGGACTAGATGAGCAGTTCTTC
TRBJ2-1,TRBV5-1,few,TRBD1,CASRKIGQGSNEQFF,TGCGCCAGCAGAAAGATAGGACAGGGGAGCAATGAGCAGTTCTTC
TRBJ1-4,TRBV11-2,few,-,CASSLVGGTNEKLFF,TGTGCCAGCAGCTTAGTCGGGGGAACTAATGAAAAACTGTTTTTT
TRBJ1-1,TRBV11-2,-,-,CASSLFYMAEGGTEAFF,TGTGCCAGCAGCTTATTCTATATGGCAGAGGGTGGCACTGAAGCTTTCTTT
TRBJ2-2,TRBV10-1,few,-,CASSWTVNTGELFF,TGCGCCAGCAGTTGGACGGTAAACACCGGGGAGCTGTTTTTT
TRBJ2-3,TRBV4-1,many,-,CASSPTRYGTDTQYF,TGCGCCAGCAGCCCTACCCGTTACGGCACAGATACGCAGTATTTT
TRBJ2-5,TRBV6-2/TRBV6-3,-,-,CASDEIGETQYF,TGTGCCAGCGACGAGATCGGAGAGACCCAGTACTTC
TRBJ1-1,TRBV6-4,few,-,CASSGTTGTEAFF,TGTGCCAGCAGTGGGACTACAGGCACTGAAGCTTTCTTT
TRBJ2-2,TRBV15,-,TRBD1,CATSRDRGFNTGELFF,TGTGCCACCTCCCGGGACAGGGGCTTTAACACCGGGGAGCTGTTTTTT
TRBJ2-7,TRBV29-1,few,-,CSVSTLKGRHYEQYF,TGCAGCGTGAGTACTTTAAAGGGGCGGCACTACGAGCAGTACTTC
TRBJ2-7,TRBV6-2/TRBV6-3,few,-,CASTPIPRLRQGNEQYF,TGTGCCAGCACCCCCATCCCGCGGCTCCGCCAGGGGAACGAGCAGTACTTC
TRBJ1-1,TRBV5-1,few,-,CASSLGEWNTEAFF,TGCGCCAGCAGCTTGGGGGAGTGGAACACTGAAGCTTTCTTT
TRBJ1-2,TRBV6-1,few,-,CASSEGRGQRNYGYTF,TGTGCCAGCAGTGAAGGAAGAGGACAGCGTAACTATGGCTACACCTTC
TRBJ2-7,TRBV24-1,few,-,CATSHQGQNRYEQYF,TGTGCCACCAGCCATCAGGGGCAGAACAGGTACGAGCAGTACTTC
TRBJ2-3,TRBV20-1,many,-,CSATTGRERTDTQYF,TGCAGTGCTACGACGGGACGGGAGCGCACAGATACGCAGTATTTT
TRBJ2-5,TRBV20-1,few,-,CSAREDSPQETQYF,TGCAGTGCTAGGGAGGACAGTCCCCAAGAGACCCAGTACTTC
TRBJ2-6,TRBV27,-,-,CASSLAWRRGTGANVLTF,TGTGCCAGCAGTTTAGCCTGGCGGAGGGGGACTGGGGCCAACGTCCTGACTTTC
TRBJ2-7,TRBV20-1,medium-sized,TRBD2,CSASETSGFMGEQYF,TGCAGTGCTAGTGAAACTAGCGGCTTCATGGGGGAGCAGTACTTC
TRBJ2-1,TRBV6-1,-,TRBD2,CASSPRLAGDNEQFF,TGTGCCAGCAGTCCCAGACTAGCGGGAGATAATGAGCAGTTCTTC
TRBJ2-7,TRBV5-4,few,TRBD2,CASSGGGGRVPYEQYF,TGTGCCAGCAGCGGGGGTGGCGGGAGAGTCCCCTACGAGCAGTACTTC
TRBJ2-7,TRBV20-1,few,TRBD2,CSASPTSGTYEQYF,TGCAGTGCTAGCCCGACTAGCGGAACCTACGAGCAGTACTTC
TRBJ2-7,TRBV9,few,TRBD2,CASSVVSAGFHEQYF,TGTGCCAGCAGCGTAGTTTCAGCGGGATTCCACGAGCAGTACTTC
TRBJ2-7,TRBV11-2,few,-,CASSLTITYEQYF,TGTGCCAGCAGCTTAACCATTACCTACGAGCAGTACTTC
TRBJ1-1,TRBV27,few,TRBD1,CASRTQGVPEAFF,TGTGCCAGCCGTACACAGGGGGTACCTGAAGCTTTCTTT
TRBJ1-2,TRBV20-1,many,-,CSAASQGSYGYTF,TGCAGTGCTGCCTCGCAGGGCAGCTATGGCTACACCTTC
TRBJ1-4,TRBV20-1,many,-,CSARTGLPPNEKLFF,TGCAGTGCTAGGACAGGCCTCCCCCCTAATGAAAAACTGTTTTTT
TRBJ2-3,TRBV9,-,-,CASSVEGGPPLLTDTQYF,TGTGCCAGCAGCGTAGAGGGAGGCCCTCCGCTACTCACAGATACGCAGTATTTT
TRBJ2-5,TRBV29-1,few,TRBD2,CSVEAPSGKGTQYF,TGCAGCGTTGAAGCACCTAGCGGGAAGGGGACCCAGTACTTC
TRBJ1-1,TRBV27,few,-,CASSLMGVSGTEAFF,TGTGCCAGCAGTTTAATGGGGGTATCGGGGACTGAAGCTTTCTTT
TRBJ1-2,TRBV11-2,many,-,CASSLDSRNGYTF,TGTGCCAGCAGCTTAGATTCTCGGAATGGCTACACCTTC
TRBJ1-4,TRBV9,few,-,CASSVAPGSGEKLFF,TGTGCCAGCAGCGTAGCCCCGGGGTCGGGTGAAAAACTGTTTTTT